This T cell receptor (beta chain) was obtained from a study of cytomegalovirus exposure and HLA in healthy donors. Study-level points and caveats: It has been reported that TCR beta sequences accurately predicted the HLA-A and HLA-B alleles of most subjects. The study dropped some indistinguishable V segments, TRBV6-2 and TRBV6-3 among them. Later work showed greater clonal expansion in HLA-associated TCR beta chains than in equally common others.

PCR primers comprised 60 Vbeta and 13 Jbeta primers. Here immunoSEQ multiplex PCR was the method, and the copy in TCRdb shows in-frame clones only, minus some. The repertoire has roughly 160,000 clones, 75% of them found once; the top ten carry about 7.7%. The junction had 8 bases not matched to a gene; V was cut back by 1 base and J by 2 bases. Germline V lookup: CDR1 SGHVS, CDR2 FQNEAQ. The CDR3 has 16 residues. This clone was counted a single time. Its antigen is as yet unknown. The chain employs TRBV7-8 and TRBJ2-7; 7 bases line up with TRBD2. Specimen: PBMCs. The sequence was obtained from a woman between 35 and 50 years old in good health and CMV-seropositive. Written as DNA, the CDR3 is TGTGCCAGCAGCTTAGTAGGGCTAGCGGATACCTACGAGCAGTACTTC. The encoded protein is CASSLVGLADTYEQYF.